The source of this T cell receptor (beta chain) is a study of T-cell memory formation after mild COVID-19. Only a few counts were recorded for this clonotype. Its antigen is unidentified. This CDR3 comprises 12 residues. V lost 0 bases to trimming and J lost 5 bases, with 6 bases between them. From germline, CDR1 is SGHRS and CDR2 YFSETQ. General observations from the study: Clones that contracted clustered mainly in CM and EM if CD4+ and in EMRA if CD8+. Nothing confirmed that second-wave clones peaking on day 37 were specific for SARS-CoV-2.

With constant-segment primers, 5'RACE yielded cDNA libraries of TCR alpha and TCR beta that carried sample barcodes and UMIs. MiXCR was run by TCRdb on the 5' RACE reads, yielding one entry per CDR3 protein. This table has a few hundred thousand distinct CDR3 sequences, 15% to 20% appearing once. Material for sequencing was PBMCs or a T cell subset sorted from them (not recorded which). The TCR sequence derives from a man aged 18-30 years who had mild COVID-19 (a few samples of this study predate the infection). Cell type and time point are not known. The chain joins TRBV5-1 to TRBJ2-7; no clear D gene. The CDR3 here is CASSLDRHEQYF. Here the CDR3 DNA reads TGCGCCAGCAGCTTGGATCGGCACGAGCAGTACTTC.